This T cell receptor (beta chain) was profiled in a study of shared clonotypes between healthy human individuals. Data came from immunoSEQ multiplex PCR; TCRdb stores just in-frame clones and leaves some out. The data show hundreds of thousands of clones, around 79% seen once. In unsorted samples, genomic DNA was obtained using 75 million to 90 million PBMCs. Points from the study as a whole: Blood alone was sampled, and tissue repertoires likely differ.

This clone has just one count. As yet, its antigen is unknown. Between the trimmed V and J ends, which lost 5 bases and 0 bases, there was a span of 11 bases. The germline gives CDR1 MDHEN, CDR2 SYDVKM. This CDR3 is built from 15 residues. Specimen: PBMCs. This sequence originates from a middle-aged woman in good health. Some clones in this sample may be carry-over from other donors' samples. This chain joins TRBV28 and TRBJ2-4; D not certain. This CDR3 is CASSTPSLAKNIQYF. The CDR3 DNA is TGTGCCAGCAGTACTCCCAGTTTAGCCAAAAACATTCAGTACTTC.